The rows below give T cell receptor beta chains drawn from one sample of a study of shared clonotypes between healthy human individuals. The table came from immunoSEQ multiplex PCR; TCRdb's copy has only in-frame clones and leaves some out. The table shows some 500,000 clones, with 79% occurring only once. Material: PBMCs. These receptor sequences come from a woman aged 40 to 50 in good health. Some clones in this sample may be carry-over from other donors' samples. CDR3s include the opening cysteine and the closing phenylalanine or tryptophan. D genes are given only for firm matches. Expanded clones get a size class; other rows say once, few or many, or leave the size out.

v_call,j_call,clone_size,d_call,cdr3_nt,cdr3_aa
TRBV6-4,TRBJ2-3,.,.,TGTGCCAGCAGTGACGGGGACCAGAGCACAGATACGCAGTATTTT,CASSDGDQSTDTQYF
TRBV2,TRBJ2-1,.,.,TGTGCCAGCAGTGAATTGACGAGGGCGAATTACAATGAGCAGTTCTTC,CASSELTRANYNEQFF
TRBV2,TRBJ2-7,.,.,TGTGCCAGCAGTGAACTGCTCTCCTACGAGCAGTACTTC,CASSELLSYEQYF
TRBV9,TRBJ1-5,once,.,TGTGCCAGCAGCGTAGGACACAATCAGCCCCAGCATTTT,CASSVGHNQPQHF
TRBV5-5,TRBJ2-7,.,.,TGTGCCAGCAGCTTGGAGACTATCTCCTACGAGCAGTACTTC,CASSLETISYEQYF
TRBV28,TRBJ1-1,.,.,TGTGCCAGCAGTTCATCAGACAGGTATGAGGCTGAAGCTTTCTTT,CASSSSDRYEAEAFF
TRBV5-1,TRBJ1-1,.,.,TGCGCCAGCAGCTTGAGTCAGGTCTCTGAAGCTTTCTTT,CASSLSQVSEAFF
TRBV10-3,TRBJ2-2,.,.,TGTGCCATCAGTGCGCTACCTGGGGAAGTCACCGGGGAGCTGTTTTTT,CAISALPGEVTGELFF
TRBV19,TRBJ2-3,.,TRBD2,TGTGCCAGTAGATCACTAGCGGGAGGTTATACGCAGTATTTT,CASRSLAGGYTQYF
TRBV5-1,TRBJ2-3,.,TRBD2,TGCGCCAGCAGCCCCCGACTAGCGGGAGAAACAGATACGCAGTATTTT,CASSPRLAGETDTQYF